Reported below is one TCR beta chain. The germline V and J ends were trimmed by 1 base and 8 bases, with 11 bases remaining between them. Germline V gene data show CDR1 as SQVTM and CDR2 as ANQGSEA. The CDR3 totals 12 residues. This entry belongs to a study of cytomegalovirus exposure and HLA in healthy donors. PCR used 60 Vbeta primers and 13 Jbeta primers. The protocol was immunoSEQ multiplex PCR, while the TCRdb copy is restricted to in-frame clones and leaves out a portion. The sample yields under 40,000 clones, of which the top ten take up around 3.5%. The chain couples TRBV29-1 to TRBJ1-2, with D maybe TRBD1 (6 bases). This receptor was identified in a woman in her forties in good health and CMV-seropositive. The sample was PBMCs. CDR3 sequence reads: CSVEVEGGGYTF. In DNA form, the CDR3 reads TGCAGCGTTGAAGTCGAAGGGGGAGGCTACACCTTC.